This T cell receptor beta chain was profiled in a study of regulatory T cells in long-lasting Graves disease. Building of the TCR beta libraries involved iRepertoire HTBI primers and Arm-PCR of CDR3 regions. TCRdb ran MiXCR on the multiplex PCR reads and lists one entry per CDR3 protein. The table includes approximately 440,000 distinct CDR3 sequences, roughly 16% detected once. V dropped 0 bases and J dropped 3; count of bases not matched to a gene: 1. CDR3 length: 15 residues. Per germline, CDR1 MNHEY and CDR2 SVGAGI. The time point here: newly diagnosed GD, antithyroid drugs for less than 3 months. There was RNA extracted from PBMCs, and the TCR library was made from it. The data were also submitted as part of a second study, on T cells in Graves' hyperthyroidism and ophthalmopathy. That work adds: Any patient presenting with uncontrolled infection, other autoimmune disease, pregnancy or lactation was left out.

The chain combines TRBV6-5 with TRBJ1-3, with 8 bases that match TRBD1. The sample was peripheral blood mononuclear cells (PBMCs), taken at new diagnosis, from a patient treated with antithyroid drugs. The TCR comes from a man aged 35-49 years with Graves disease. The CDR3 DNA reads as TGTGCCAGCAGTTACTCGACAGGGGTTGGAAACACCATATATTTT. This encodes CASSYSTGVGNTIYF.